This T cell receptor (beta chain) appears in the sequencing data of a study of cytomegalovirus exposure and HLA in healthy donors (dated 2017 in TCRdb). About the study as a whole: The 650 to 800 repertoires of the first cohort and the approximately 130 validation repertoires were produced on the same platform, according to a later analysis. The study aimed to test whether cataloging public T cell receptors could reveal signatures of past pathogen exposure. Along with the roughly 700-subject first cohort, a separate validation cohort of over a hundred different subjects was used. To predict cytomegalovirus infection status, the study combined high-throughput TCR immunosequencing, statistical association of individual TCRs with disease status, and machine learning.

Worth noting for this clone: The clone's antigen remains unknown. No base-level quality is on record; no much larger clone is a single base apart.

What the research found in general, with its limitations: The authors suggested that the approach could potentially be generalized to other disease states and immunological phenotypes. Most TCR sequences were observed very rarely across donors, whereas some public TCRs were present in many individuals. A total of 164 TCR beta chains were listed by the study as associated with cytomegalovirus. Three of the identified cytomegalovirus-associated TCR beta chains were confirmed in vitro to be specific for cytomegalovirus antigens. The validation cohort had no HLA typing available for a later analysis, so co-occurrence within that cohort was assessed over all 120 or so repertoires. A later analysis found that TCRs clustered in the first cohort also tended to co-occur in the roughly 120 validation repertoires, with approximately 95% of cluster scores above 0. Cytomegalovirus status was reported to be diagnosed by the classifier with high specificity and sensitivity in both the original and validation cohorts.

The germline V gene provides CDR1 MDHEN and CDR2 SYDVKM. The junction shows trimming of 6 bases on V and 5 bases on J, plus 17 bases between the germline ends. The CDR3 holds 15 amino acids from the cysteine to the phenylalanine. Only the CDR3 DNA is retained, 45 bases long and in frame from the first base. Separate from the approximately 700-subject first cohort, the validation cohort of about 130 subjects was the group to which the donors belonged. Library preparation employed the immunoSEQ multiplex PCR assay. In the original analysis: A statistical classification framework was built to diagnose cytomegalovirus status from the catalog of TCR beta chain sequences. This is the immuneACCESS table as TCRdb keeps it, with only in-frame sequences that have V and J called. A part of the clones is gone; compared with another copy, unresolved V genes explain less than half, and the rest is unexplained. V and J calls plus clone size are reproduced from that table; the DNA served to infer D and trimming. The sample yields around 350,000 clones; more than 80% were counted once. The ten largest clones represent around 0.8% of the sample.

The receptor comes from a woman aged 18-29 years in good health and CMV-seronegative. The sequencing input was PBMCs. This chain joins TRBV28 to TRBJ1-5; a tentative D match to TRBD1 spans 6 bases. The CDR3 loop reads CASSDPDRVDQPQHF. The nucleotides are TGTGCCAGCAGCGATCCGGACAGAGTAGATCAGCCCCAGCATTTT.